The 32 T cell receptor beta chains below come from one sample, sequenced in a study of T cell repertoires in cytomegalovirus infection. TCRdb processed the reads anew with MiXCR; each CDR3 protein has one entry. The sample holds approximately 600,000 distinct CDR3 sequences, over 35% seen once. These receptors are not linked to any known antigen. Sample: cultured PBMCs, taken from culture after CMV antigen stimulation. The receptors stem from a human donor in good health (CMV status not recorded). Some clones in this sample may be carry-over from other donors' samples.

This clonotype was seen a handful of times. The V and J genes are TRBV7-2 and TRBJ2-2; no definite D call. Germline loops: CDR1 SGHTA, CDR2 FQGNSA. This CDR3 comprises 15 residues. V was cut by 3 bases and J by 5 bases, with 13 bases left in between. The CDR3 bases are TGTGCCAGCAGCTTGGGCTGGGGTTTGACCGGGGAGCTGTTTTTT. Translation gives CASSLGWGLTGELFF.

This clonotype was seen a few times. V gene TRBV6-1 combines with J gene TRBJ2-1, with TRBD2 identical over 9 bases. CDR1 is MNHNS, CDR2 SASEGT, per germline. The J segment lost 3 bases and the V segment lost 0 bases, leaving 12 bases of the junction unmatched. The CDR3 runs 19 residues. The CDR3 DNA sequence: TGTGCCAGCAGTGAAGCAGTCCCAGCGGGAGGAACCTTCTACAATGAGCAGTTCTTC. Its translation: CASSEAVPAGGTFYNEQFF.

The rearrangement joins TRBV7-8 to TRBJ2-1; 8 bases map to TRBD1. Germline CDR1 is SGHVS and CDR2 is FQNEAQ. V gave up 2 bases and J gave up 7 bases; unmatched junction bases: 13. CDR3 length equals 17 residues. CDR3 loop: CASSLYDRRDRRNEQFF. As DNA, the CDR3 is TGTGCCAGCAGCTTATATGACCGAAGGGACAGGCGGAATGAGCAGTTCTTC.

The chain links TRBV3-1 to TRBJ2-3; D perhaps matches TRBD2 (5 bases). Per germline, CDR1 LGHDT and CDR2 YNNKEL (reference sequence). The germline V and J ends were trimmed by 1 base and 3 bases, with 8 bases remaining between them. The CDR3 is 14 residues long. CDR3 in amino acids: CASSQAGSTDTQYF. In DNA, the CDR3 is TGTGCCAGCAGCCAAGCGGGGAGTACAGATACGCAGTATTTT.

This sequence joins TRBV3-1 and TRBJ2-7; 8 nucleotides agree with TRBD2. With V trimmed by 4 bases and J by 0 bases, 5 bases remained unmatched. The CDR3 is made up of 15 amino acids. CDR1 is LGHDT and CDR2 is YNNKEL in the germline V gene (reference sequence). The CDR3 sequence: CASSPSGGRSYEQYF. The DNA of the CDR3 is TGTGCCAGCAGCCCCTCGGGGGGGCGCTCCTACGAGCAGTACTTC.

This chain joins TRBV3-1 and TRBJ2-1; a possible D gene is TRBD1 (6 bases). This CDR3 contains 19 residues. V lost 4 bases to trimming and J lost 1 base, with 23 bases between them. The germline V gene has CDR1 LGHDT and CDR2 YNNKEL (reference sequence). The CDR3 DNA reads as TGTGCCAGCAGCCGTAAGCACAGGGTTCTACTAGAGTCCTACAATGAGCAGTTCTTC. Encoded protein: CASSRKHRVLLESYNEQFF.

The rearrangement joins TRBV15 to TRBJ1-4; 8 positions match TRBD1. Germline lookup yields CDR1 LNHNV and CDR2 YYDKDF (reference sequence). This CDR3 has 15 residues. Trimming cost V 0 bases and J 5 bases; bases outside gene matches: 2. The CDR3 here is CATSREGQANEKLFF. The CDR3 DNA follows: TGTGCCACCAGCAGAGAGGGACAGGCGAATGAAAAACTGTTTTTT.

There are a few counts of this clonotype. The chain couples TRBV10-2 to TRBJ2-2, with D unresolved. CDR3 size: 11 residues. CDR1 is WSHSY and CDR2 is SAAADI in the germline V gene. V was shortened by 7 bases and J by 6 bases, with 6 bases between the two germline ends. CDR3 amino acids: CASIGAGELFF. The CDR3 DNA reads as TGCGCCAGCATTGGGGCCGGGGAGCTGTTTTTT.

The CDR3 sequence is CASTGTSGISTDTQYF. CDR3 nucleotides: TGTGCCAGCACCGGGACTAGCGGGATCAGCACAGATACGCAGTATTTT. The chain joins TRBV7-9 to TRBJ2-3; 13 nucleotides agree with TRBD2. V gave up 7 bases and J gave up 0 bases; unmatched junction bases: 4. The length of the CDR3 is 16 residues. The germline gives CDR1 SEHNR, CDR2 FQNEAQ (reference sequence).

The chain combines TRBV7-9 with TRBJ2-3, with 8 bases matching TRBD2. The V gene end was trimmed by 3 bases and the J gene end by 0 bases; junction bases not matched to a gene: 5. This CDR3 region has 16 residues. Per germline, CDR1 SEHNR and CDR2 FQNEAQ (reference sequence). DNA for the CDR3: TGTGCCAGCAGCTTCTATAGCGGGACTAGCACAGATACGCAGTATTTT. Residues: CASSFYSGTSTDTQYF.

This sequence joins TRBV6-2 or TRBV6-3 and TRBJ1-1, with D unresolved. In germline, CDR1 is MNHEY, CDR2 SVGEGT. V gave up 7 bases and J gave up 7 bases, with 10 bases separating them. The CDR3 is made up of 11 amino acids. CDR3 DNA sequence: TGTGCCAGCAACTCGCGGGGTGAAGCTTTCTTT. Protein: CASNSRGEAFF.

V is TRBV28 and J is TRBJ2-1; 10 bases fit TRBD2. CDR1 and CDR2 (germline): MDHEN, SYDVKM. Trimming took 6 bases from V and 6 from J; bases not matched to a gene: 5. CDR3 length: 14 amino acids. CDR3 in amino acids: CASSGLAVSNEQFF. In DNA, the CDR3 is TGTGCCAGCAGCGGACTAGCGGTTTCCAATGAGCAGTTCTTC.

The chain links TRBV4-1 to TRBJ1-5; 7 bases match TRBD1. Per the germline V gene, CDR1 is MGHRA and CDR2 is YSYEKL. This CDR3 spans 18 amino acids. J lost 4 bases, V lost 5 bases, and 17 bases had no gene match. CDR3: CASSIGLGIQGRNQPQHF. CDR3 DNA: TGCGCCAGCAGCATAGGGTTAGGGATACAGGGGAGAAATCAGCCCCAGCATTTT.

The chain uses TRBV7-8 and TRBJ2-7; D remains unclear. The CDR3 runs to 16 residues. Per the germline V gene, CDR1 is SGHVS and CDR2 is FQNEAQ. Trimming stripped 1 base from V and 0 bases from J, with 13 bases between. The CDR3 nucleotides read TGTGCCAGCAGCTTAGGGTGGGTACGGGCCTCCTACGAGCAGTACTTC. It translates to CASSLGWVRASYEQYF.

This rearrangement joins TRBV6-1 to TRBJ1-1; the D gene is possibly TRBD1 (5 bases). CDR1 and CDR2 from the germline V gene are MNHNS and SASEGT. This CDR3 comprises 14 residues. V was cut by 5 bases and J by 4 bases, with 14 bases left in between. The CDR3 DNA follows: TGTGCCAGCAGTTCTTGGGGCAGAGGCACTGAAGCTTTCTTT. Its translation: CASSSWGRGTEAFF.

This clonotype has more than one count but fewer than ten. The chain combines TRBV25-1 with TRBJ2-6; D gene unclear. CDR1 and CDR2 (germline): MGHDK, SYGVNS. This CDR3 has 15 residues. Trimming left V 2 bases short and J 0 bases short, with 5 bases between. As DNA, the CDR3 is TGTGCCAGCAGTGAACCGTACTCTGGGGCCAACGTCCTGACTTTC. Residues: CASSEPYSGANVLTF.

The gene calls are TRBV2 and TRBJ2-5; 9 positions agree with TRBD1. J gave up 2 bases and V 4 bases, and 5 bases lay outside the gene matches. The germline gives CDR1 SNHLY, CDR2 FYNNEI. This CDR3 spans 15 amino acids. The CDR3 region is CASSVWTGVQETQYF. In nucleotides, the CDR3 is TGTGCCAGCAGTGTGTGGACAGGGGTGCAAGAGACCCAGTACTTC.

The rearrangement joins TRBV29-1 to TRBJ1-1; 7 bases agree with TRBD1. The CDR3 length is 14 residues. The V segment lost 7 bases and the J segment 6 bases; nucleotides outside the gene matches: 14. Germline V gene sequence: CDR1 SQVTM, CDR2 ANQGSEA. In DNA, the CDR3 is TGCAGCGCTTACGGGTCGCAGGGGGATCCTGAAGCTTTCTTT. The encoded protein is CSAYGSQGDPEAFF.

This chain connects TRBV7-6 to TRBJ2-7; D is unclear. V was cut by 5 bases and J by 3 bases, with 11 bases left in between. In germline, CDR1 is SGHVS, CDR2 FNYEAQ. CDR3 length: 13 residues. The CDR3 sequence: CASSLGMVYEQYF. Written as DNA, the CDR3 is TGTGCCAGCAGCCTTGGGATGGTCTACGAGCAGTACTTC.

The chain carries TRBV20-1 and TRBJ1-6, with a tentative D call TRBD1 (6 bases). This CDR3 spans 15 amino acids. The V and J ends lost 0 bases and 5 bases respectively, with 11 bases between them. Germline V gene lookup returns CDR1 DFQATT and CDR2 SNEGSKA (reference sequence). CDR3 DNA: TGCAGTGCTAGAGAGTACAGGGAAAATAATTCACCCCTCCACTTT. Protein sequence: CSAREYRENNSPLHF.

CDR3 sequence reads: CASSLEPRESREQYF. CDR3 coding DNA: TGTGCCAGCAGCTTAGAACCCAGGGAGTCCCGCGAGCAGTACTTC. The chain carries TRBV11-2 and TRBJ2-7; D might be TRBD1 or TRBD2, each matching 5 bases. This CDR3 region has 15 residues. V lost 0 bases, J lost 6 bases, and 15 bases lay in between. Germline CDR1 is SGHAT and CDR2 is FQNNGV. Variable domain in full (rest from reference TRBV11-2 and TRBJ2-7): EAGVAQSPRYKIIEKRQSVAFWCNPISGHATLYWYQQILGQGPKLLIQFQNNGVVDDSQLPKDRFSAERLKGVDSTLKIQPAKLEDSAVYLCASSLEPRESREQYFGPGTRLTVT.

CDR3 coding DNA: TGCGCCAGCAGCCGAGGGACCGCAAACACTGAAGCTTTCTTT. This sequence encodes CASSRGTANTEAFF. This chain connects TRBV5-1 to TRBJ1-1; tentatively, D is TRBD1 (5 bases). CDR1 is SGHRS, CDR2 YFSETQ, per germline. With 4 bases removed from V and 2 bases from J, the gap between germline ends came to 12 bases. This CDR3 is built from 14 residues.

The chain couples TRBV7-2 to TRBJ2-7; no firm D call. This CDR3 spans 14 amino acids. The V end was cut by 4 bases, the J end by 2 bases, with 12 bases between. The germline V gene has CDR1 SGHTA and CDR2 FQGNSA. CDR3 sequence (DNA): TGTGCCAGCAGCTACCCCGGGTACACCTACGAGCAGTACTTC. Its translation is CASSYPGYTYEQYF.

This clonotype appeared a few times. As DNA, the CDR3 is TGTGCCAGCAGCTTTGGCAGAGGGGGCGAGCAGTACTTC. Its translation is CASSFGRGGEQYF. The gene calls are TRBV7-6 and TRBJ2-7, with D tentatively TRBD1 (6 bases). CDR1 and CDR2 (germline): SGHVS, FNYEAQ. The CDR3 runs 13 residues. With 3 bases removed from V and 6 bases from J, the gap between germline ends came to 12 bases.

This rearrangement joins TRBV6-1 to TRBJ2-1, with D unclear. Trimming removed 6 bases at V and 2 bases at J, with 20 bases between. CDR3 length equals 17 residues. The germline V gene has CDR1 MNHNS and CDR2 SASEGT. The CDR3 sequence: CASSSDTDPLTYNEQFF. The CDR3 nucleotides read TGTGCCAGCAGCAGCGACACAGACCCATTAACCTACAATGAGCAGTTCTTC.

The rearrangement uses TRBV7-9 and TRBJ2-3; TRBD2 aligns across 12 bases. Trimming at V came to 4 bases and at J to 6 bases, leaving 11 bases not matched to a gene. This CDR3 is built from 17 residues. Germline CDR1 and CDR2: SEHNR and FQNEAQ (reference sequence). CDR3 sequence: CASSSNLAGGPLDTQYF. As DNA, the CDR3 is TGTGCCAGCAGCTCTAACCTAGCGGGAGGGCCCCTGGATACGCAGTATTTT.

Note on this clonotype: A clone one base away is much larger, so this may be a read error. J is TRBJ1-6 and V is TRBV7-2; D gene uncertain. This CDR3 is 14 amino acids long. From germline, CDR1 is SGHTA and CDR2 FQGNSA. V lost 5 bases, J lost 10 bases, and 15 bases lay in between. CDR3 region: CASSNQSFGSPLHF. As DNA, the CDR3 is TGTGCCAGCAGCAACCAGAGTTTCGGGTCACCCCTCCACTTT.

The chain is built from TRBV7-9 and TRBJ2-7, with 10 nucleotides matching TRBD1. This CDR3 contains 15 residues. CDR1 and CDR2 (germline): SEHNR, FQNEAQ (reference sequence). The junction had 4 bases not matched to a gene; V was cut back by 3 bases and J by 2 bases. The CDR3 nucleotides are TGTGCCAGCAGCTTCCCCGGGACAGGGGCCTACGAGCAGTACTTC. This translates into CASSFPGTGAYEQYF.

This clonotype has only a few counts. The genes are TRBV6-5 and TRBJ2-7, with TRBD2 matching 13 bases. This CDR3 comprises 16 residues. Germline V CDR1 and CDR2: MNHEY, SVGAGI. Trimming took 0 bases from V and 2 from J; bases not matched to a gene: 1. The CDR3 sequence is CASSYSGLAGAYEQYF. The CDR3 DNA reads TGTGCCAGCAGTTACTCCGGACTAGCGGGGGCCTACGAGCAGTACTTC.

This clonotype was counted a single time. The chain couples TRBV4-1 to TRBJ1-1, with D tentatively TRBD1 (5 bases). The CDR3 spans 16 residues. Germline V CDR1 and CDR2: MGHRA, YSYEKL. V dropped 0 bases and J dropped 8 bases, with 19 bases sitting between them. The CDR3 reads CASSQDHPGAPGEAFF. The CDR3 nucleotides read TGCGCCAGCAGCCAAGACCACCCCGGGGCGCCGGGAGAAGCTTTCTTT.

J is TRBJ1-1 and V is TRBV4-3; D ambiguous. This CDR3 region has 16 residues. V was trimmed by 0 bases and J by 1 base, leaving 12 bases between them. Looked up from germline, CDR1 is LGHNA and CDR2 is YSLEER. CDR3 protein: CASSQDSVGWNTEAFF. Written as DNA, the CDR3 is TGCGCCAGCAGCCAAGATTCGGTCGGATGGAACACTGAAGCTTTCTTT.

The chain couples TRBV7-2 to TRBJ2-7; the D gene is possibly TRBD1 (6 bases). With 5 bases removed from V and 5 bases from J, the gap between germline ends came to 16 bases. The germline gives CDR1 SGHTA, CDR2 FQGNSA. This CDR3 has 14 amino acids. The chain's CDR3 is CASSLSGVGNEQYF. CDR3 sequence (DNA): TGTGCCAGCAGCCTCTCAGGGGTCGGCAACGAGCAGTACTTC.